A selection of T cell receptor beta chains follows, all from one sample in a study of blood T cell repertoires in COVID-19. Profiled with immunoSEQ multiplex PCR; TCRdb holds only in-frame clones, not every one. The table has about 180,000 clones, 83% seen once. The specimen sequenced was peripheral blood. These receptors all stem from a woman in her 70s with COVID-19, enrolled during active disease. Each CDR3 is given with its conserved first and last residue. The D gene is left open where the match is weak. Clone sizes are given selectively: once, few, many, or a class where the clone is expanded.

d_gene	abundance	v_gene	len	j_gene	CDR3nt	CDR3aa
TRBD1	NA	TRBV5-1	14	TRBJ1-1	TGCGCCAGCAGCTCGACAGGGAAGAACACTGAAGCTTTCTTT	CASSSTGKNTEAFF
NA	NA	TRBV30	16	TRBJ1-3	TGTGCCTGGAGTCCCACGGGGGGGCTTCTACGAAACACCATATATTTT	CAWSPTGGLLRNTIYF
TRBD2	few	TRBV19	15	TRBJ2-1	TGTGCCAGTATGCAAACTAGCGGGAGGAGAGGTGAGCAGTTCTTC	CASMQTSGRRGEQFF
TRBD1	NA	TRBV30	14	TRBJ2-3	TGTGCCTGGCACGCGACAGGGTACACAGATACGCAGTATTTT	CAWHATGYTDTQYF
NA	NA	TRBV5-1	16	TRBJ2-3	TGCGCCAGCAGCGAAACGGGCCGGGGAGGCACAGATACGCAGTATTTT	CASSETGRGGTDTQYF
TRBD2	NA	TRBV28	15	TRBJ2-7	TGTGCCAGCAGTCAGACTAGCGGGAGTAGGGACGAGCAGTACTTC	CASSQTSGSRDEQYF
NA	few	TRBV5-1	15	TRBJ2-1	TGCGCCAGCAGCTCCCTGTCGGGAATCTACAATGAGCAGTTCTTC	CASSSLSGIYNEQFF
TRBD1	once	TRBV7-2	15	TRBJ1-6	TGTGCCAGCAGCTTAGAGGGGACAGGGTTGTCACCCCTCCACTTT	CASSLEGTGLSPLHF
TRBD1	NA	TRBV28	15	TRBJ1-4	TGTGCCAGCAGTTCGCCGGGACAGGGACTGAAGATGCTGTTTTTT	CASSSPGQGLKMLFF
NA	many	TRBV6-2/TRBV6-3	15	TRBJ2-7	TGTGCCAGCAGTTACCACACTAACAGGGATGAGGAGCAGTACTTC	CASSYHTNRDEEQYF
TRBD1	NA	TRBV5-5	17	TRBJ1-2	TGTGCCAGCAGCCCTCGGGCAGGGGGCACCTTTAACTATGGCTACACCTTC	CASSPRAGGTFNYGYTF
TRBD2	NA	TRBV2	14	TRBJ2-7	TGTGCCAGCTCCTCGAGCGGGAGGTTCTACGAGCAGTACTTC	CASSSSGRFYEQYF
TRBD1	NA	TRBV4-3	16	TRBJ2-2	TGCGCCAGCAGCCTCCGGGACAGGGCCGTCACCGGGGAGCTGTTTTTT	CASSLRDRAVTGELFF
NA	NA	TRBV19	13	TRBJ1-5	TGTGCCAGTAGTCCGACTAGTGAGCAGCCCCAGCATTTT	CASSPTSEQPQHF
TRBD1	NA	TRBV6-5	15	TRBJ2-7	TGTGCCAGCACCAATGACAGGGGAGGCTCCTACGAGCAGTACTTC	CASTNDRGGSYEQYF
NA	NA	TRBV24-1	13	TRBJ1-5	TGTGCCACCCGCCGGGATAGCAATCAGCCCCAGCATTTT	CATRRDSNQPQHF
TRBD1	NA	TRBV24-1	16	TRBJ2-7	TGTGCCACCAGTGGCCAGGGGGCGGGGAACTCCTACGAGCAGTACTTC	CATSGQGAGNSYEQYF
NA	once	TRBV27	19	TRBJ1-4	TGTGCCAGCAGTTCTGTTTGGGGTGGGGGCGTTGGCACTAATGAAAAACTGTTTTTT	CASSSVWGGGVGTNEKLFF
NA	NA	TRBV4-2	17	TRBJ2-1	TGTGCCAGCAGCCAAGATGAGAGCGGTTCCTCCTACAATGAGCAGTTCTTC	CASSQDESGSSYNEQFF
TRBD1	NA	TRBV28	13	TRBJ2-2	TGTGCCAGCAGGGGGACAGGTATCGGGGAGCTGTTTTTT	CASRGTGIGELFF
TRBD1	NA	TRBV7-2	14	TRBJ2-4	TGTGCCAGCAGCTCTACCGGGACAGTCCACATTCAGTACTTC	CASSSTGTVHIQYF
NA	many	TRBV2	13	TRBJ2-1	TGTGCCAGCAGACAGGGAATCGGCAATGAGCAGTTCTTC	CASRQGIGNEQFF
NA	few	TRBV2	14	TRBJ1-5	TGTGCCAGCAGTGAAAGTCAGTCTGATCAGCCCCAGCATTTT	CASSESQSDQPQHF
NA	NA	TRBV6-2/TRBV6-3	18	TRBJ2-3	TGTGCCAGCAGTTACACCTCGCTCGGGAAAACTAGCACAGATACGCAGTATTTT	CASSYTSLGKTSTDTQYF
NA	once	TRBV29-1	13	TRBJ2-3	TGCAGCGTTGAACCAGGGGGCACAGATACGCAGTATTTT	CSVEPGGTDTQYF
NA	NA	TRBV29-1	13	TRBJ2-5	TGCAGCGTAGGGGGACGGACCCAAGAGACCCAGTACTTC	CSVGGRTQETQYF